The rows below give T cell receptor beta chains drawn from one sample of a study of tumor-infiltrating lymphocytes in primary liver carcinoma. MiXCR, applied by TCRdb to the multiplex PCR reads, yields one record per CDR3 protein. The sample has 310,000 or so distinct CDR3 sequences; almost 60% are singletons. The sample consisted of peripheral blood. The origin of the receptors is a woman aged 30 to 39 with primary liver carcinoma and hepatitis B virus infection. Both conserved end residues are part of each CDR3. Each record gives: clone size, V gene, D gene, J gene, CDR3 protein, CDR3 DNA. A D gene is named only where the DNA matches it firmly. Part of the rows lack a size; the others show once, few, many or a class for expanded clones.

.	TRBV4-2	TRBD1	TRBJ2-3	CASSLQGAGVTDTQYF	TGTGCCAGCAGCCTACAGGGGGCAGGAGTCACAGATACGCAGTATTTT
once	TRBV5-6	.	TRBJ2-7	CARSLLRAYEQYF	TGTGCCAGGAGCTTGTTGCGGGCCTACGAGCAGTACTTC
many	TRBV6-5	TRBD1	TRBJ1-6	CASSPGTGHNSPLHF	TGTGCCAGCAGCCCCGGGACAGGGCATAATTCACCCCTCCACTTT
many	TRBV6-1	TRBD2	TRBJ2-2	CATRLSRLAGGRNTGELFF	TGTGCTACCCGTTTATCGAGGCTAGCGGGAGGACGAAACACCGGGGAGCTGTTTTTT
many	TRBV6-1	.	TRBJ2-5	CASSTGPETQYF	TGTGCCAGCAGCACAGGGCCGGAGACCCAGTACTTC
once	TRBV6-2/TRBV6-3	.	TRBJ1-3	CASSPLGSGNTIYF	TGTGCCAGCTCCCCCCTGGGAAGTGGAAACACCATATATTTT
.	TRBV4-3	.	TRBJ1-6	CASSQAYNPPLHF	TGCGCCAGCAGCCAAGCTTATAATCCACCCCTCCACTTT
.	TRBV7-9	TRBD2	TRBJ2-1	CASSFARGGGSAWNEQFF	TGTGCCAGCAGCTTCGCCCGGGGAGGCGGGAGTGCTTGGAATGAGCAGTTCTTC
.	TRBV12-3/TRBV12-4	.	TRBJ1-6	CASTKTVGSSPLHF	TGTGCCAGCACCAAGACAGTCGGGAGTTCACCCCTCCACTTT
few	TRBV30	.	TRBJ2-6	CAWSVPFNTEHSGANVLTF	TGTGCCTGGAGTGTACCTTTTAATACGGAACACTCTGGGGCCAACGTCCTGACTTTC
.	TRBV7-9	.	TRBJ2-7	CASSLVDEQYF	TGTGCCAGCAGCTTAGTGGACGAGCAGTACTTC
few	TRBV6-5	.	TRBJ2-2	CASSFRTLNTGELFF	TGTGCCAGCAGTTTCCGGACGTTAAACACCGGGGAGCTGTTTTTT
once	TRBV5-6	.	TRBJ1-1	CANSFRNTEAFF	TGTGCCAACAGCTTCAGAAACACTGAAGCCTTCTTT